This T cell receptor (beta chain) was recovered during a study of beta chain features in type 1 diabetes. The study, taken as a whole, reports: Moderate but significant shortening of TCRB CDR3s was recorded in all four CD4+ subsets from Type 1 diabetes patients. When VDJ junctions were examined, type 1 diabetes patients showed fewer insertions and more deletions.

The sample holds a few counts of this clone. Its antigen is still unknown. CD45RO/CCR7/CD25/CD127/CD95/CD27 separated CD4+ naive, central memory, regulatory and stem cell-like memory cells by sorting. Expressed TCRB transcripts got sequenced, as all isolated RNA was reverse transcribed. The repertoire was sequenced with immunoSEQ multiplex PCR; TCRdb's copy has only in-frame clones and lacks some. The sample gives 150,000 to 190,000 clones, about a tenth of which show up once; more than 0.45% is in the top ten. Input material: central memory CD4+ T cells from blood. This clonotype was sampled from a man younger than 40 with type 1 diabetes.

In DNA form, the CDR3 reads TGTGCCACCTTGAGCTCCTACGAGCAGTACTTC. This gives the protein CATLSSYEQYF. The chain uses TRBV10-3 and TRBJ2-7; D unresolved. CDR3 length: 11 amino acids. V lost 10 bases, J lost 0 bases, and 7 bases lay in between. Germline V CDR1 and CDR2: ENHRY, SYGVKD.